The rows below give T cell receptor beta chains drawn from one sample of a study of blood T cell repertoires in COVID-19. This table comes from immunoSEQ multiplex PCR, and its TCRdb copy is limited to in-frame clones, with some not included. The sample contains roughly 500,000 clones, approximately 86% of which appear only once. Sequenced input: PBMCs or T cells enriched from blood (not recorded which). These receptors were collected from a woman between 55 and 75 years old who had recovered from COVID-19. CDR3s include the opening cysteine and the closing phenylalanine or tryptophan. D genes are given only for firm matches. Clone sizes are given selectively: once, few, many, or a class where the clone is expanded.

cdr3_nt	cdr3_aa	j_call	v_call	d_call	clone_size
TGTGCCAGTAGTTGGACAGGGGGCTCGGTCGAGCAGTACTTC	CASSWTGGSVEQYF	TRBJ2-7	TRBV19	TRBD1	NA
TGCGCCAGCAGTGACGGGACAGGGTTCTTCAATCAGCCCCAGCATTTT	CASSDGTGFFNQPQHF	TRBJ1-5	TRBV10-2	TRBD1	NA
TGTGCCAGCAGCCGAGGTTACGAGCAGTACTTC	CASSRGYEQYF	TRBJ2-7	TRBV3-1/TRBV3-2	NA	NA
TGTGCCAGCAGCCTGACTAGCGGGGGGGCGGACACCGGGGAGCTGTTTTTT	CASSLTSGGADTGELFF	TRBJ2-2	TRBV4-2	TRBD2	NA
TGTGCCAGCGGCCAACCAACACCGGGAGGCGGCTACACCTTC	CASGQPTPGGGYTF	TRBJ1-2	TRBV6-5	NA	NA
TGTGCCAGCAGCCGGTTGAACACTGAAGCTTTCTTT	CASSRLNTEAFF	TRBJ1-1	TRBV2	NA	NA
TGTGCCAGCAGCTTATTCCGGGCCGGGGGGGGAGAGACCCAGTACTTC	CASSLFRAGGGETQYF	TRBJ2-5	TRBV5-6	TRBD2	NA
TGTGCCAGCAGCCTCGGACAGGGGAGCACTGACGAGCAGTACTTC	CASSLGQGSTDEQYF	TRBJ2-7	TRBV11-3	TRBD1	once
TGCGCCAGCAGCTTAGGCAGGGCTAACACTGAAGCTTTCTTT	CASSLGRANTEAFF	TRBJ1-1	TRBV5-1	NA	NA
TGTGCCAGCAGTAGAAAAGGGGTGGGTCAGCCCCAGCATTTT	CASSRKGVGQPQHF	TRBJ1-5	TRBV6-5	NA	NA
TGTGCCAGCAGCGCGAGCGGGGGAGACTCCTACGAGCAGTACTTC	CASSASGGDSYEQYF	TRBJ2-7	TRBV2	TRBD2	NA
TGTGCCTCCGGACAGGGATTCTATAATTCACCCCTCCACTTT	CASGQGFYNSPLHF	TRBJ1-6	TRBV30	TRBD1	once
TGTGCCAGCAGTTTAGCGGGGGAAACCGGGGAGCTGTTTTTT	CASSLAGETGELFF	TRBJ2-2	TRBV27	TRBD2	once
TGCGCCAGCAGCCAAGTGGGAGGCGGCAATCAGCCCCAGCATTTT	CASSQVGGGNQPQHF	TRBJ1-5	TRBV4-1	NA	NA
TGTGCCAGCAGTGTTGATCCAGGGGACAATGAGCAGTTCTTC	CASSVDPGDNEQFF	TRBJ2-1	TRBV25-1	NA	NA
TGTGCCAGTAGTATACTTAGTGTACGCGACACTGAAGCTTTCTTT	CASSILSVRDTEAFF	TRBJ1-1	TRBV19	NA	NA
TGCGCCAGCAGCCAAGCCCACTTTTTACTAGCAGGCACAGATACGCAGTATTTT	CASSQAHFLLAGTDTQYF	TRBJ2-3	TRBV4-1	NA	once
TGTGCCAGCAGCTTCCAGGGCTCCTTGAACACTGAAGCTTTCTTT	CASSFQGSLNTEAFF	TRBJ1-1	TRBV7-8	NA	NA
TGCGCCAGCAGCCAAGGGACAGGGTATCTTAATTCACCCCTCCACTTT	CASSQGTGYLNSPLHF	TRBJ1-6	TRBV4-1	TRBD1	NA
TGTGCCTGGAGTCAAGGGACAGGCTTCAACGAGCAGTACTTC	CAWSQGTGFNEQYF	TRBJ2-7	TRBV30	TRBD1	NA
TGTGCCATCAGTGAAGGGGCCCAAAACACCATATATTTT	CAISEGAQNTIYF	TRBJ1-3	TRBV10-3	NA	many
TGTGCCAGCAGCTTCAGGGGGACCGAAGCTTTCTTT	CASSFRGTEAFF	TRBJ1-1	TRBV11-3	TRBD1	NA
TGTGCCAGCACCCAGGGGCAGGGTCAGCCCCAGCATTTT	CASTQGQGQPQHF	TRBJ1-5	TRBV12-3/TRBV12-4	NA	few
TGCGCCAGCAGCTTGGGGGCAGGGGAGATCTACGAGCAGTACTTC	CASSLGAGEIYEQYF	TRBJ2-7	TRBV5-1	NA	NA
TGTGCCAGCAGTTTATGGGCAGGGACCGGGGAGCTGTTTTTT	CASSLWAGTGELFF	TRBJ2-2	TRBV27	NA	NA
TGTGCCAGCCGAGGACAGGGGAACTACGAGCAGTACTTC	CASRGQGNYEQYF	TRBJ2-7	TRBV12-3/TRBV12-4	TRBD1	NA
TGTGCCAGCAGCCGCCTACAGGGACAGGATAATTCACCCCTCCACTTT	CASSRLQGQDNSPLHF	TRBJ1-6	TRBV3-1/TRBV3-2	TRBD1	few
TGTGCCAGCAGCCTCCAAGGGACTGCTAACTACAATGAGCAGTTCTTC	CASSLQGTANYNEQFF	TRBJ2-1	TRBV7-9	NA	NA
TGTGCCAGCAGCTTGGTCGGGGAACGCACAGATACGCAGTATTTT	CASSLVGERTDTQYF	TRBJ2-3	TRBV5-5	NA	NA
TGTGCCAGTAGTATCCAAGGGGCCAACACAGATACGCAGTATTTT	CASSIQGANTDTQYF	TRBJ2-3	TRBV19	NA	NA
TGTGCCAGCATTCCCCCCGGGGGACTAGCGGGGAACCGCCGAGGCACCGGGGAGCTGTTTTTT	CASIPPGGLAGNRRGTGELFF	TRBJ2-2	TRBV2	TRBD2	NA
TGTGCCAGTAGTAGATCACAGGGGGCTGGTGGCTACACCTTC	CASSRSQGAGGYTF	TRBJ1-2	TRBV19	TRBD1	NA
TGTGCCAGCAGTGAATCTTATGGAGGGAAGAATGGCTACACCTTC	CASSESYGGKNGYTF	TRBJ1-2	TRBV25-1	NA	NA
TGTGCCAGCAGTTTATCGACAGGGATATATCCTGAAGCTTTCTTT	CASSLSTGIYPEAFF	TRBJ1-1	TRBV28	TRBD1	NA
TGTGCCACCAGTGATTTGCCGGTAGCGGGGCAAACCGGGGAGCTGTTTTTT	CATSDLPVAGQTGELFF	TRBJ2-2	TRBV24-1	TRBD2	NA
TGTGCCAGCTCAAGACAGGGCGGTGGAAACACCATATATTTT	CASSRQGGGNTIYF	TRBJ1-3	TRBV27	TRBD1	NA
TGCGCCAGCAGCCCTGAAGTAGCGGGTCTCGGGGCCGGGGAGCTGTTTTTT	CASSPEVAGLGAGELFF	TRBJ2-2	TRBV4-1	TRBD2	NA
TGTGCCAGCAGTCGACAGGGGGCCGGTGGCTACACCTTC	CASSRQGAGGYTF	TRBJ1-2	TRBV12-3/TRBV12-4	TRBD1	NA
TGTGCCAGCTCAACAGGTAGCACAGATACGCAGTATTTT	CASSTGSTDTQYF	TRBJ2-3	TRBV18	NA	NA
TGTGCCAGCAGTTACGCGGGACAGCAGTACCAAGAGACCCAGTACTTC	CASSYAGQQYQETQYF	TRBJ2-5	TRBV6-5	NA	NA
TGTGCCAGCAGTTACTATCCGGGCGGGGGCTACAATGAGCAGTTCTTC	CASSYYPGGGYNEQFF	TRBJ2-1	TRBV6-6	TRBD2	NA
TGTGCCACCAGAGGGACTAGCGGGGGCAATGAGCAGTTCTTC	CATRGTSGGNEQFF	TRBJ2-1	TRBV24-1	TRBD2	NA
TGTGCCAGCAGTTTAGCCGGGGGATACTACGAGCAGTACTTC	CASSLAGGYYEQYF	TRBJ2-7	TRBV27	NA	NA
TGTGCCAGCAGCTTCGGGGGGTCGGCGGATACGCAGTATTTT	CASSFGGSADTQYF	TRBJ2-3	TRBV28	TRBD2	once
TGTGCCAGCAGGACTAGCGGGGGCAATGAGCAGTTCTTC	CASRTSGGNEQFF	TRBJ2-1	TRBV6-5	TRBD2	few
TGTGCCAGCCGGACTAGCGGGGGGAAGGATGAGCAGTTCTTC	CASRTSGGKDEQFF	TRBJ2-1	TRBV30	TRBD2	NA
TGTGCCAGCAGCCAGAGGCAGGGACTGTGGACTAACTATGGCTACACCTTC	CASSQRQGLWTNYGYTF	TRBJ1-2	TRBV3-1/TRBV3-2	NA	NA
TGTGCCAGTACAGATACAGGGAATTCACCCCTCCACTTT	CASTDTGNSPLHF	TRBJ1-6	TRBV19	NA	NA
TGTGCCATCAGTGGGGGAGACAGGGGGTTTCAGCCCCAGCATTTT	CAISGGDRGFQPQHF	TRBJ1-5	TRBV10-3	TRBD1	NA
TGTGCCAGCAGCTTGGGGGCATGGGCCGAAAAACTGTTTTTT	CASSLGAWAEKLFF	TRBJ1-4	TRBV7-2	NA	NA
TGCGCCAGCAGCCAAATCGGAGACACTGAAGCTTTCTTT	CASSQIGDTEAFF	TRBJ1-1	TRBV4-1	NA	NA
TGTGCCAGCAGCCCACATTTTACCGGGGAGCTGTTTTTT	CASSPHFTGELFF	TRBJ2-2	TRBV13	NA	NA
TGTGCCAGCAGCTTGGCCGTCGAGAGCACTGAAGCTTTCTTT	CASSLAVESTEAFF	TRBJ1-1	TRBV5-4	NA	once
TGCGCCAGCAGCCCGATGGGACATCCTAGCACAGATACGCAGTATTTT	CASSPMGHPSTDTQYF	TRBJ2-3	TRBV4-1	NA	once
TGTGCCAGCAGTGGACACCGACAGGGGGATACGCAGTATTTT	CASSGHRQGDTQYF	TRBJ2-3	TRBV6-4	TRBD1	NA
TGTGCCACTATGGGGCTAGCGGGGGGGCCGAGGTACAATGAGCAGTTCTTC	CATMGLAGGPRYNEQFF	TRBJ2-1	TRBV2	TRBD2	NA